This TCR beta chain came from a study of CD8+ T cells in alopecia areata. cDNA serving as the sequencing template came from extracted, reverse transcribed RNA. The table came from immunoSEQ multiplex PCR; TCRdb's copy has only in-frame clones and leaves some out. The table has approximately 180,000 clones, around 63% seen once; the top ten hold more than 1.5%. Germline V gene data show CDR1 as SGHRS and CDR2 as YFSETQ. J lost 5 bases, V lost 3 bases, and 2 bases had no gene match. This CDR3 comprises 14 residues. This clone was recorded once. The sequenced sample was CD4+ T cells sorted from blood, obtained at week 0. V and J are TRBV5-1 and TRBJ2-1, with 10 bases that match TRBD1. This receptor was identified in a human donor with alopecia areata. The CDR3 DNA reads as TGCGCCAGCAGCTCCGGACAGGGGGACAATGAGCAGTTCTTC. Translation gives CASSSGQGDNEQFF.